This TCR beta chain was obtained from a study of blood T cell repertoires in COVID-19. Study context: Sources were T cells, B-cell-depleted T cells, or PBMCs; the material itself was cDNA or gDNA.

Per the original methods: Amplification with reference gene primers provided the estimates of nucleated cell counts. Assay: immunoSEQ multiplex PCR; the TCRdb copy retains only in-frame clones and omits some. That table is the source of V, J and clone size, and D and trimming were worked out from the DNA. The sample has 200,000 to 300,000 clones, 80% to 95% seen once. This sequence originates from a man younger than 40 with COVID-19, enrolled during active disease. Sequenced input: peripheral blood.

The CDR3, as DNA: TGTGCCAGCAGCCTTAGCGGACAGGGAAACTACGAGCAGTACTTC. Its protein product is CASSLSGQGNYEQYF. V is TRBV25-1 and J is TRBJ2-7; 8 bases line up with TRBD1. Losses at the gene ends were 6 bases for V and 3 bases for J; bases not matched to a gene: 10. CDR1 and CDR2 (germline): MGHDK, SYGVNS. The CDR3 loop spans 15 amino acids.